The 8 T cell receptor beta chains below were found in one sample sequenced in a study of blood T cell repertoires in COVID-19. The protocol was immunoSEQ multiplex PCR, while the TCRdb copy is restricted to in-frame clones and leaves out a portion. The profile shows 150,000 to 200,000 clones, approximately 86% of them singletons. The sample was peripheral blood. These receptors were taken from a woman under 40 with active or convalescent COVID-19.

V is TRBV6-5 and J is TRBJ1-2; 8 positions agree with TRBD1. Per germline, CDR1 MNHEY and CDR2 SVGAGI. Trimming took 7 bases from V and 1 from J; bases not matched to a gene: 8. CDR3 length: 15 residues. CDR3 region: CASKPGGGGNYGYTF. CDR3 nucleotide sequence: TGTGCCAGCAAACCAGGGGGCGGAGGTAACTATGGCTACACCTTC.

This chain joins TRBV5-1 and TRBJ1-3; no reliable D call. This CDR3 contains 17 residues. V lost 0 bases to trimming and J lost 2 bases, with 15 bases between them. Germline lookup yields CDR1 SGHRS and CDR2 YFSETQ. The CDR3 protein is CASSLVSSGATGNTIYF. The CDR3 DNA reads as TGCGCCAGCAGCTTGGTCTCTTCAGGCGCCACTGGAAACACCATATATTTT. Looking up the rest from reference TRBV5-1 and TRBJ1-3 gives the full variable domain: KAGVTQTPRYLIKTRGQQVTLSCSPISGHRSVSWYQQTPGQGLQFLFEYFSETQRNKGNFPGRFSGRQFSNSRSEMNVSTLELGDSALYLCASSLVSSGATGNTIYFGEGSWLTVV.

The chain uses TRBV6-5 and TRBJ2-7; the match to TRBD2 covers 10 bases. The CDR3 totals 16 residues. V gave up 0 bases and J gave up 3 bases; unmatched junction bases: 5. Germline CDR1 reads MNHEY; CDR2 reads SVGAGI. CDR3 in amino acids: CASSYSFTSGIYEQYF. The CDR3 bases are TGTGCCAGCAGTTACTCGTTCACTAGCGGGATCTACGAGCAGTACTTC.

As regards this clone: This could be a read error, since a much larger clone is one nucleotide away. The chain combines TRBV11-2 with TRBJ2-2, with 14 bases fitting TRBD2. In germline, CDR1 is SGHAT, CDR2 FQNNGV. J gave up 4 bases and V 4 bases, and 2 bases lay outside the gene matches. The CDR3 is made up of 16 amino acids. DNA of the CDR3: TGTGCCAGCAGCTCGGGACTAGCGGGAGCCACCGGGGAGCTGTTTTTT. Translated: CASSSGLAGATGELFF.

The chain has TRBV7-2 and TRBJ2-7, with 8 bases that match TRBD1. Germline V CDR1 and CDR2: SGHTA, FQGNSA. V lost 2 bases and J lost 3; bases outside the gene matches: 3. The CDR3 is 14 amino acids. The CDR3 DNA reads TGTGCCAGCAGCTTAAACAGGGGGGACTACGAGCAGTACTTC. Translated, it gives CASSLNRGDYEQYF.

The genes are TRBV7-2 and TRBJ2-2, with D maybe TRBD1 (6 bases). V was trimmed by 1 base and J by 0 bases, leaving 12 bases between them. The CDR3 is 17 amino acids. Germline V gene lookup returns CDR1 SGHTA and CDR2 FQGNSA. CDR3 bases: TGTGCCAGCAGCTTAGGGACAGCCCTTGCGAACACCGGGGAGCTGTTTTTT. Translated, it gives CASSLGTALANTGELFF.

This rearrangement joins TRBV5-4 to TRBJ2-3; 7 bases align to TRBD1. CDR1 SGHNT and CDR2 YYREEE come from the germline V gene (reference sequence). Unmatched junction bases numbered 12, after V lost 3 bases and J lost 8 bases. The CDR3 sequence is 15 residues long. The CDR3 loop reads CASSSGTEPKTTQYF. The CDR3 nucleotides read TGTGCCAGCAGCTCCGGGACAGAGCCCAAGACTACGCAGTATTTT.

The gene calls are TRBV5-1 and TRBJ2-7; 7 nucleotides agree with TRBD2. With V trimmed by 0 bases and J by 5 bases, 5 bases remained unmatched. The germline V gene encodes CDR1 SGHRS and CDR2 YFSETQ. This CDR3 has 14 residues. CDR3 sequence reads: CASSLELGGNEQYF. Written as DNA, the CDR3 is TGCGCCAGCAGCTTGGAGTTGGGGGGGAACGAGCAGTACTTC.